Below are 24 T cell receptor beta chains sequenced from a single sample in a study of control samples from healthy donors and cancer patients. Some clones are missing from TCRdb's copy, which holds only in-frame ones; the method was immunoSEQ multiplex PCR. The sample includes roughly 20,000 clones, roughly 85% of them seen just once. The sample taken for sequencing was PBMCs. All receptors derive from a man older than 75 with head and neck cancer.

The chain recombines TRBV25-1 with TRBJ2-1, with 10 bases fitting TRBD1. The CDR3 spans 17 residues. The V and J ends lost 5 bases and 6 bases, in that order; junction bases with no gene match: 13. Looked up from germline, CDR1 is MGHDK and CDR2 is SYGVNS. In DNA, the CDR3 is TGTGCCAGCAGTATCCACACCGGGACAGGGGCCCTCAATGAGCAGTTCTTC. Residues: CASSIHTGTGALNEQFF.

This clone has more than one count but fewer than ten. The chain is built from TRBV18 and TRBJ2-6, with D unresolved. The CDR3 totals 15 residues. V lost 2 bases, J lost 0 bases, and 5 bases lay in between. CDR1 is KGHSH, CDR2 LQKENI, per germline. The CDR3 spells CASSPTVSGANVLTF. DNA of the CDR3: TGTGCCAGCTCACCAACTGTCTCTGGGGCCAACGTCCTGACTTTC.

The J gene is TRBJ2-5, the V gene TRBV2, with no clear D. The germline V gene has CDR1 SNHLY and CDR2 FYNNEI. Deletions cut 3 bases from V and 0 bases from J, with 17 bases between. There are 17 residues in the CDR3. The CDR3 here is CASSDPPLRPNQETQYF. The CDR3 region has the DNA TGTGCCAGCAGTGACCCTCCCCTCAGGCCCAACCAAGAGACCCAGTACTTC.

The CDR3 loop reads CASSGSVPSYNEQFF. CDR3 bases: TGTGCCAGCAGCGGGAGCGTCCCCTCCTACAATGAGCAGTTCTTC. The rearrangement joins TRBV9 to TRBJ2-1; no firm D call. The CDR3 runs to 15 residues. The germline gives CDR1 SGDLS, CDR2 YYNGEE. V was cut by 3 bases and J by 0 bases, with 10 bases left in between.

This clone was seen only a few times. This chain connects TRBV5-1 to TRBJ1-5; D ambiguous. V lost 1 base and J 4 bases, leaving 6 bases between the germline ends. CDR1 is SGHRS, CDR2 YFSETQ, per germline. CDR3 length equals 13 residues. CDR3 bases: TGCGCCAGCAGCTTGTCGAGTAATCAGCCCCAGCATTTT. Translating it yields CASSLSSNQPQHF.

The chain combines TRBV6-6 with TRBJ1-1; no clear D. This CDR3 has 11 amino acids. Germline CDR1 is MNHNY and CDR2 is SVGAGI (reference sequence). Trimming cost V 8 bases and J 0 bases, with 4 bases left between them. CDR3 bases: TGTGCCAGCGTTGTGAACACTGAAGCTTTCTTT. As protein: CASVVNTEAFF.

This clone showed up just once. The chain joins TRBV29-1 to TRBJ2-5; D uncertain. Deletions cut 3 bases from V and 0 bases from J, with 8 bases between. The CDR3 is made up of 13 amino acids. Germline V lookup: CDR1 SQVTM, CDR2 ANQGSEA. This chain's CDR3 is CSVDKENQETQYF. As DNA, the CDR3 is TGCAGCGTTGATAAGGAAAACCAAGAGACCCAGTACTTC.

CDR3 DNA: TGTGCCAGCAGTTACCGGCTAGCGGGAAGGGAGCAGTACTTC. Protein sequence: CASSYRLAGREQYF. The chain recombines TRBV6-2 or TRBV6-3 with TRBJ2-7, with 9 bases that match TRBD2. Germline V gene sequence: CDR1 MNHEY, CDR2 SVGEGT. The trim removed 2 bases at V and 7 bases at J, leaving 6 bases unmatched. CDR3 size: 14 residues.

Here the CDR3 reads CASSSWAYTDTQYF. The CDR3, as DNA: TGTGCCAGCAGTTCCTGGGCCTACACAGATACGCAGTATTTT. The chain carries TRBV27 and TRBJ2-3; D remains ambiguous. The CDR3 spans 14 residues. V was trimmed by 4 bases and J by 2 bases, leaving 10 bases between them. Germline CDR1 and CDR2: MNHEY and SMNVEV (reference sequence).

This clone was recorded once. CDR3 amino acids: CASSQSGEQFF. The CDR3 nucleotides are TGTGCCAGCAGCCAAAGCGGGGAGCAGTTCTTC. The chain combines TRBV7-8 with TRBJ2-1; tentative D call: TRBD2 (6 bases). The V gene's germline CDR1 is SGHVS and CDR2 FQNEAQ. V lost 5 bases, J lost 10 bases, and 9 bases lay in between. The CDR3 has 11 residues.

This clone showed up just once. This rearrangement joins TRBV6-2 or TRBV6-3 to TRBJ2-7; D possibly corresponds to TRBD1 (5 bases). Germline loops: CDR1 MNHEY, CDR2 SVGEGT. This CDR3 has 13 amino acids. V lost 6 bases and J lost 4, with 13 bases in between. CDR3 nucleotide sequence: TGTGCCAGCAGCCCGCAGGGATTATACGAGCAGTACTTC. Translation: CASSPQGLYEQYF.

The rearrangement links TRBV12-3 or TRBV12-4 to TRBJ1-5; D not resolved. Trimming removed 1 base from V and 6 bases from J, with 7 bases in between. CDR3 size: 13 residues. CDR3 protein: CASSLGGTQPQHF. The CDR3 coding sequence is TGTGCCAGCAGTTTAGGGGGAACTCAGCCCCAGCATTTT.

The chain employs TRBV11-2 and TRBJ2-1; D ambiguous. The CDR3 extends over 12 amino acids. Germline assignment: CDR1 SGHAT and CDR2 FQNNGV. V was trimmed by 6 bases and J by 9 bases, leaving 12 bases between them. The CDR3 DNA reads TGTGCCAGCAGAGACATCCGCCTTGAGCAGTTCTTC. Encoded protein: CASRDIRLEQFF. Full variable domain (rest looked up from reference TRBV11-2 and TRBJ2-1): EAGVAQSPRYKIIEKRQSVAFWCNPISGHATLYWYQQILGQGPKLLIQFQNNGVVDDSQLPKDRFSAERLKGVDSTLKIQPAKLEDSAVYLCASRDIRLEQFFGPGTRLTVL.

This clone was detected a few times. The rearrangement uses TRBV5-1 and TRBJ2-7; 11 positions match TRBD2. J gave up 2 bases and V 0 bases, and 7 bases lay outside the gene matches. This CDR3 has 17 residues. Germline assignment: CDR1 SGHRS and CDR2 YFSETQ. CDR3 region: CASSLGLAGGVPYEQYF. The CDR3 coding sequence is TGCGCCAGCAGCTTGGGTCTAGCGGGAGGAGTCCCCTACGAGCAGTACTTC.

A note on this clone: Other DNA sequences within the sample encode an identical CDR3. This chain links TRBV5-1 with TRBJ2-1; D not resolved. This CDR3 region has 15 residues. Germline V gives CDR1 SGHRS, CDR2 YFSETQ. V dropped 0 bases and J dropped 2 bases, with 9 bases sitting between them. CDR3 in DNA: TGCGCCAGCAGCTTGGCCGTCAGAACCTACAATGAGCAGTTCTTC. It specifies CASSLAVRTYNEQFF.

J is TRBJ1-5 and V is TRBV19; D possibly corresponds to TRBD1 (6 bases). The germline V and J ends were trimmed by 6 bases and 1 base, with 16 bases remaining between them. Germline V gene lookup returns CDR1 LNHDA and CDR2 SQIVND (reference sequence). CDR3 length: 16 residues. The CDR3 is CASRERGGLSNQPQHF. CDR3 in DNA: TGTGCCAGTAGGGAACGAGGGGGGTTGAGCAATCAGCCCCAGCATTTT.

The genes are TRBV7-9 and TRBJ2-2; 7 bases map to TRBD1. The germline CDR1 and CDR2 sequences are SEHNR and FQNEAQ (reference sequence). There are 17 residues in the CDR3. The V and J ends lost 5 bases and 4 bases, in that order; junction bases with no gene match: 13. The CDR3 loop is CASSPRQGTSATGELFF. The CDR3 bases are TGTGCCAGCAGCCCAAGACAGGGAACCTCTGCCACCGGGGAGCTGTTTTTT.

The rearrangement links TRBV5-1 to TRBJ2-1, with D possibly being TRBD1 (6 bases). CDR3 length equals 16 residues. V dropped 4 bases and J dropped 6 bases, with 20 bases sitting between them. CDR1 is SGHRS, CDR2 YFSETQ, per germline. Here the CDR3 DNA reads TGCGCCAGCAGCCCTAACTTACAGGGTTGGGTCAATGAGCAGTTCTTC. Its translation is CASSPNLQGWVNEQFF.

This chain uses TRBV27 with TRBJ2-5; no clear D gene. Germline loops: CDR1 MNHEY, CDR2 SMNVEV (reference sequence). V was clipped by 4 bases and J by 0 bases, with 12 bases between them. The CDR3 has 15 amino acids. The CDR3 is CASSSGWSDQETQYF. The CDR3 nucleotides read TGTGCCAGCAGTTCCGGTTGGAGTGACCAAGAGACCCAGTACTTC.

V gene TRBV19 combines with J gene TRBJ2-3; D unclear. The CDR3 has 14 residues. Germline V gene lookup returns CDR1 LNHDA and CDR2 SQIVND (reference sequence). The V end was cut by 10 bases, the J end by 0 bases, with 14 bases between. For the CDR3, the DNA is TGTGCCACCTTGGGCTCGCTGAGCACAGATACGCAGTATTTT. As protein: CATLGSLSTDTQYF.

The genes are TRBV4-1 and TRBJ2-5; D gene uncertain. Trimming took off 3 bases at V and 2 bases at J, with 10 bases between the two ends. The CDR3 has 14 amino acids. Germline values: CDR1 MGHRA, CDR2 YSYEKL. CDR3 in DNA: TGCGCCAGCAGCCACGTAACAGATCAAGAGACCCAGTACTTC. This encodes CASSHVTDQETQYF.

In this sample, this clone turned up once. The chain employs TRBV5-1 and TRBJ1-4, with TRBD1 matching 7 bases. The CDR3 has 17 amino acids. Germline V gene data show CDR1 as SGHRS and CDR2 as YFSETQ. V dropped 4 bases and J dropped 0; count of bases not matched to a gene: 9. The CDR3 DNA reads TGCGCCAGCAGCGTCGGCCAGGGGGGTGCAACTAATGAAAAACTGTTTTTT. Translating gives CASSVGQGGATNEKLFF.

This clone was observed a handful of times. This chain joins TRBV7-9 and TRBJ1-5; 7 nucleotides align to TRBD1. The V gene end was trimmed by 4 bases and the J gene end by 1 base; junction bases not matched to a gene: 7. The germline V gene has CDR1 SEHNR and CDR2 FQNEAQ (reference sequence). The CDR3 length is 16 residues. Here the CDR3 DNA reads TGTGCCAGCAGCTCGTCAGGGGGGGTAAGCAATCAGCCCCAGCATTTT. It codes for CASSSSGGVSNQPQHF.

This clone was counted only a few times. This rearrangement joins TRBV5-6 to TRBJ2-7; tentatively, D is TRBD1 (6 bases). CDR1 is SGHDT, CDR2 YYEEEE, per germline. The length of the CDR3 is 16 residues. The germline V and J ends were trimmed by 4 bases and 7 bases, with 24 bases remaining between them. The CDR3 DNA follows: TGTGCCAGCAGCCCTGCGGTTGGCCTCGCCCAGGGGGAGCAGTACTTC. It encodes CASSPAVGLAQGEQYF.